This T cell receptor beta chain stems from a study of siplizumab effects on memory and regulatory T cells. Overall study results and limits: Among mappable alloreactive CD4+ clones, the Treg-derived fraction averaged around 70% with siplizumab versus around 30% in controls. Phenotypic classification as naive or memory proved unattainable for roughly 75-97% of proliferating CD4+ or CD8+ clones. Memory T cells appeared less diverse than naive cells, which seemed to contribute substantially to alloresponse.

Approximately 100,000 TCR templates underwent assay in each sample. Sequenced by immunoSEQ multiplex PCR; TCRdb stores in-frame clones only, minus some. The data hold roughly 100,000 clones, with about nine tenths observed a single time. Remarks on this clone: The antigen remains undetermined.

Germline CDR1 and CDR2: LNHDA and SQIVND (reference sequence). With 5 bases clipped from V and 1 base from J, the junction kept 5 bases outside the gene matches. The CDR3 sequence is 15 residues long. Sequences were obtained from non-Treg CD4+ T cells sorted from blood. This clonotype originated in a human donor in good health. V usage is TRBV19 and J usage is TRBJ2-7; 10 bases are shared with TRBD2. CDR3 residues: CASSLIAGGSYEQYF. CDR3 nucleotides: TGTGCCAGTAGTCTAATAGCGGGAGGATCCTACGAGCAGTACTTC.